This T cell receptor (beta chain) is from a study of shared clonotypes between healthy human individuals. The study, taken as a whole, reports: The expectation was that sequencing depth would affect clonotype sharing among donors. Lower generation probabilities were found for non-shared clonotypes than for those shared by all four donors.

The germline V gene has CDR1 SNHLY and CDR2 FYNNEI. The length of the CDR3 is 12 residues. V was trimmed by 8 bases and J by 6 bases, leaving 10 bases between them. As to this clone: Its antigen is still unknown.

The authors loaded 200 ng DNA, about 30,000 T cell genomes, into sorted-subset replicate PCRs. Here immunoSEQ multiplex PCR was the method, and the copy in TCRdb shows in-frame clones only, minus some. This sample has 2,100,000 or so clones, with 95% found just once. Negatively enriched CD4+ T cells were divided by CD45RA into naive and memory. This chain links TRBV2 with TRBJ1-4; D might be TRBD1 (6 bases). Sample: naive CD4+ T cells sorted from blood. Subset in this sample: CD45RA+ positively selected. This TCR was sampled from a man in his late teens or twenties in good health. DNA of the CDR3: TGTGCCAGCTCGACAGGTTATGAAAAACTGTTTTTT. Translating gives CASSTGYEKLFF.